These T cell receptor beta chains were read from a single sample in a study of blood T cell repertoires in COVID-19. TCRdb's table, derived via immunoSEQ multiplex PCR, lists solely in-frame clones and lacks some. The repertoire holds 75,000 to 95,000 clones, with roughly 90% as singletons. The sample consisted of peripheral blood. These receptors all stem from a man aged 45-65 years with active COVID-19. CDR3s include the opening cysteine and the closing phenylalanine or tryptophan. The D gene is left open where the match is weak. Size tells how often a clone was seen (once, few, many) or the class of an expanded clone, and some rows leave it out.

size	D	J	V	CDR3	DNA
few	TRBD1	TRBJ1-3	TRBV18	CASSLDRARNTIYF	TGTGCCAGCTCACTCGACAGGGCAAGAAACACCATATATTTT
once	-	TRBJ1-2	TRBV19	CASTSPGLGNYGYTF	TGTGCCAGCACCAGCCCAGGGTTGGGGAACTATGGCTACACCTTC
-	-	TRBJ2-5	TRBV16	CASSQSRGLGETQYF	TGTGCCAGCAGCCAATCGCGGGGGCTTGGGGAGACCCAGTACTTC
-	TRBD1	TRBJ1-2	TRBV28	CASSRTGGDGYTF	TGTGCCAGCAGCAGGACAGGGGGCGACGGCTACACCTTC
-	-	TRBJ1-6	TRBV6-5	CASSYSYRGNSPLHF	TGTGCCAGCAGTTACTCATATCGGGGTAATTCACCCCTCCACTTT
-	-	TRBJ2-7	TRBV5-1	CASSLLSREDEQYF	TGCGCCAGCAGCTTGTTATCCAGGGAAGACGAGCAGTACTTC
-	TRBD1	TRBJ1-3	TRBV7-2	CASSLTGGSGNTIYF	TGTGCCAGCAGCTTGACAGGGGGCTCTGGAAACACCATATATTTT
-	-	TRBJ2-7	TRBV20-1	CSANDRINSYEQYF	TGCAGTGCTAATGACAGAATTAACTCCTACGAGCAGTACTTC
-	TRBD1	TRBJ2-7	TRBV28	CASSSTGLRTYEQYF	TGTGCCAGCAGCTCGACAGGGCTGAGGACCTACGAGCAGTACTTC
-	TRBD2	TRBJ2-3	TRBV5-4	CASSPGGVDTQYF	TGTGCCAGCAGCCCTGGGGGGGTAGATACGCAGTATTTT
-	TRBD1	TRBJ1-5	TRBV28	CASSWDRGREPQHF	TGTGCCAGCAGCTGGGACAGGGGGCGAGAGCCCCAGCATTTT
-	TRBD2	TRBJ2-7	TRBV6-6	CASRGGTTTYEQYF	TGTGCCAGCAGGGGTGGGACTACGACCTACGAGCAGTACTTC
-	TRBD1	TRBJ1-2	TRBV2	CASRPPGQGYTF	TGTGCCAGCAGGCCCCCGGGACAGGGCTACACCTTC
once	-	TRBJ2-1	TRBV7-3	CASRGDSSNEQFF	TGTGCCAGCAGGGGGGACTCCTCCAATGAGCAGTTCTTC
-	TRBD1	TRBJ1-2	TRBV28	CASSPSGEGAHGYTF	TGTGCCAGCAGCCCCTCAGGCGAGGGGGCCCATGGCTACACCTTC
few	TRBD2	TRBJ2-5	TRBV9	CASSAPPTSGRGETQYF	TGTGCCAGCAGCGCCCCCCCGACTAGCGGGAGGGGGGAGACCCAGTACTTC
-	-	TRBJ1-2	TRBV19	CASSIAAGSYGYTF	TGTGCCAGTAGTATAGCCGCGGGCAGCTATGGCTACACCTTC
-	-	TRBJ1-4	TRBV5-1	CASSLYSREKLFF	TGCGCCAGCAGCTTGTATAGTCGTGAAAAACTGTTTTTT
-	-	TRBJ2-5	TRBV5-1	CASSLIVESETQYF	TGCGCCAGCAGCCTAATAGTTGAGTCAGAGACCCAGTACTTC
-	-	TRBJ1-1	TRBV4-1	CASSQRHESQLNTEAFF	TGCGCCAGCAGCCAGAGACACGAATCACAGCTGAACACTGAAGCTTTCTTT
-	-	TRBJ1-1	TRBV7-9	CASSPVGENTEAFF	TGTGCCAGCAGCCCCGTAGGGGAAAACACTGAAGCTTTCTTT
once	TRBD2	TRBJ2-3	TRBV2	CASSELAGGIADTQYF	TGTGCCAGCAGTGAGTTAGCGGGAGGGATAGCAGATACGCAGTATTTT
-	TRBD1	TRBJ2-2	TRBV6-5	CASSYAGGARTGELFF	TGTGCCAGCAGTTACGCAGGGGGTGCGCGGACCGGGGAGCTGTTTTTT
-	TRBD1	TRBJ2-1	TRBV28	CASSSDRAAIRSYNEQFF	TGTGCCAGCAGTTCGGACAGGGCCGCTATACGCTCCTACAATGAGCAGTTCTTC
few	-	TRBJ1-1	TRBV6-1	CASSEWPKNTEAFF	TGTGCCAGCAGTGAGTGGCCGAAGAACACTGAAGCTTTCTTT
-	TRBD1	TRBJ1-3	TRBV9	CASSVVSGGSGNTIYF	TGTGCCAGCAGCGTAGTGTCAGGGGGCAGTGGAAACACCATATATTTT
-	TRBD1	TRBJ2-7	TRBV18	CASSPIDRGYEQYF	TGTGCCAGCTCACCAATCGACAGGGGATACGAGCAGTACTTC
once	-	TRBJ1-4	TRBV5-8	CASSLAGDATNEKLFF	TGTGCCAGCAGCTTGGCAGGGGATGCAACTAATGAAAAACTGTTTTTT
-	-	TRBJ1-3	TRBV27	CASRATGIPGNTIYF	TGTGCCAGCAGGGCTACAGGGATTCCTGGAAACACCATATATTTT
-	-	TRBJ1-1	TRBV18	CASSLRGVTEAFF	TGTGCCAGCTCACTCCGGGGGGTCACTGAAGCTTTCTTT
-	TRBD2	TRBJ2-1	TRBV5-8	CASSLPRDYYNEQFF	TGTGCCAGCAGCTTGCCGCGGGACTACTACAATGAGCAGTTCTTC
-	-	TRBJ1-4	TRBV6-1	CASSDRRTNEKLFF	TGTGCCAGCAGTGATAGGCGGACTAATGAAAAACTGTTTTTT
once	TRBD1	TRBJ2-7	TRBV11-2	CASSNDRVLYYEQYF	TGTGCCAGCAGCAATGACAGGGTCCTATACTACGAGCAGTACTTC
-	-	TRBJ2-7	TRBV19	CASSRGDRPYEQYF	TGTGCCAGTAGTAGGGGGGACAGACCCTACGAGCAGTACTTC
-	TRBD2	TRBJ2-2	TRBV18	CASSLLAVNTGELFF	TGTGCCAGCTCACTGCTAGCGGTAAACACCGGGGAGCTGTTTTTT
-	-	TRBJ1-1	TRBV6-5	CASSPRNTEAFF	TGTGCCAGCAGTCCCAGGAACACTGAAGCTTTCTTT
-	-	TRBJ2-5	TRBV28	CASSITLQGEETQYF	TGTGCCAGCAGTATAACACTACAGGGAGAAGAGACCCAGTACTTC
-	-	TRBJ2-5	TRBV6-5	CASIEETQYF	TGTGCCAGCATCGAGGAGACCCAGTACTTC
-	-	TRBJ2-2	TRBV29-1	CSASPGSGELFF	TGCAGCGCCTCCCCCGGGTCCGGGGAGCTGTTTTTT
-	-	TRBJ1-2	TRBV18	CASSLTETNYGYTF	TGTGCCAGCTCACTGACAGAAACTAACTATGGCTACACCTTC
-	-	TRBJ2-2	TRBV7-6	CASSPTGAPIRTGELFF	TGTGCCAGCAGCCCGACGGGAGCCCCCATAAGGACCGGGGAGCTGTTTTTT
-	TRBD2	TRBJ2-3	TRBV6-2/TRBV6-3	CASSYKAGGPGTDTQYF	TGTGCCAGCAGTTACAAAGCGGGGGGGCCGGGCACAGATACGCAGTATTTT
-	TRBD1	TRBJ2-3	TRBV3-1/TRBV3-2	CASSHVGTGQDTQYF	TGTGCCAGCAGCCACGTAGGGACAGGGCAAGATACGCAGTATTTT
once	-	TRBJ2-5	TRBV11-3	CASSLGPIETQYF	TGTGCCAGCAGCTTGGGGCCCATAGAGACCCAGTACTTC
-	-	TRBJ1-5	TRBV28	CASSLPSISQPQHF	TGTGCCAGCAGTTTACCGTCGATTAGCCAGCCCCAGCATTTT
-	TRBD1	TRBJ2-7	TRBV6-5	CASSITGDPSYEQYF	TGTGCCAGCAGTATCACAGGGGACCCGTCCTACGAGCAGTACTTC